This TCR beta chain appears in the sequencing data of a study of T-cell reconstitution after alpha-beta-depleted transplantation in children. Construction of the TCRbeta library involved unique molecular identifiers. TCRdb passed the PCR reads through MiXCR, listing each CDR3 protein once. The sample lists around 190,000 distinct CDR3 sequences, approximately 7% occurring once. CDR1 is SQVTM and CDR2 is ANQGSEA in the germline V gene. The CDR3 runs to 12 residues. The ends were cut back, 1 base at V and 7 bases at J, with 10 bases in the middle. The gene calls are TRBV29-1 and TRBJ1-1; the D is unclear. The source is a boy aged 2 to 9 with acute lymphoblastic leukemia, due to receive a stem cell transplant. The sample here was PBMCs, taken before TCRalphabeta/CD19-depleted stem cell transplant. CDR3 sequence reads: CSVEGGSLEAFF. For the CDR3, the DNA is TGCAGCGTTGAAGGTGGCAGTCTTGAAGCTTTCTTT.